These 8 T cell receptor beta chains were sequenced from one sample in a study of response to subunit inactivated influenza vaccine. Each CDR3 protein gets one entry after TCRdb re-called the RT-PCR reads with MiXCR. This sample yields 450,000 to 600,000 distinct CDR3 sequences, of which approximately 7.7% are seen a single time; 13% belongs to the top ten. Here the sequenced sample was PBMCs from blood, taken approximately 25 months after vaccination. These receptors originate from a man between 45 and 75 years old who received an inactivated influenza vaccine.

V is TRBV19 and J is TRBJ2-5, with a possible D match to TRBD2 (6 bases). The germline V and J ends were trimmed by 4 bases and 2 bases, with 17 bases remaining between them. This CDR3 has 16 amino acids. Germline lookup yields CDR1 LNHDA and CDR2 SQIVND (reference sequence). CDR3 in amino acids: CASSTRLVGEQETQYF. In DNA, the CDR3 is TGTGCCAGTAGTACCAGACTAGTTGGTGAGCAAGAGACCCAGTACTTC.

There are many counts of this clonotype. V and J are TRBV29-1 and TRBJ2-3; D is perhaps TRBD1 (5 bases). V shed 3 bases and J shed 3 bases, with 7 bases lying between them. This CDR3 is 12 amino acids long. The V gene's germline CDR1 is SQVTM and CDR2 ANQGSEA. CDR3 bases: TGCAGCGTTGAGGGGCTTACAGATACGCAGTATTTT. Translation: CSVEGLTDTQYF.

V usage is TRBV20-1 and J usage is TRBJ2-1; 8 nucleotides line up with TRBD2. Trimming removed 1 base from V and 8 bases from J; junction bases left unmatched: 10. CDR3 length: 15 amino acids. CDR1 is DFQATT, CDR2 SNEGSKA, per germline (reference sequence). The CDR3: CSARGTLAGGDEQFF. In DNA, the CDR3 is TGCAGTGCTAGAGGAACTCTAGCGGGTGGCGATGAGCAGTTCTTC.

The genes are TRBV24-1 and TRBJ2-2, with D perhaps matching TRBD2 (5 bases). The CDR3 totals 13 residues. Germline V gene lookup returns CDR1 KGHDR and CDR2 SFDVKD. Trimming pared 11 bases from V and 0 bases from J, leaving 9 bases between. The CDR3 is CAIGVTNTGELFF. The CDR3 DNA follows: TGTGCCATCGGGGTAACGAACACCGGGGAGCTGTTTTTT.

The V gene is TRBV27, the J gene TRBJ2-7; TRBD1 matches 7 bases. V lost 8 bases to trimming and J lost 6 bases; unmatched junction nucleotides: 10. CDR1 MNHEY and CDR2 SMNVEV come from the germline V gene (reference sequence). The CDR3 is 13 amino acids. As DNA, the CDR3 is TGTGCCAGCGGCAGGGACAGAGTGGGCGAGCAGTACTTC. It translates to CASGRDRVGEQYF.

This clonotype was recorded a few times. The V call is TRBV20-1, the J call TRBJ2-3; TRBD2 agrees at 12 bases. Germline V gene lookup returns CDR1 DFQATT and CDR2 SNEGSKA (reference sequence). V trimming: 3 bases; J trimming: 3 bases; junction bases outside the gene matches: 10. The CDR3 has 17 amino acids. The CDR3 reads CSASPTLLAGGTDTQYF. The CDR3 nucleotides are TGCAGTGCTAGTCCCACCTTACTAGCGGGAGGAACAGATACGCAGTATTTT.

A few counts support this clonotype. This chain joins TRBV10-2 and TRBJ2-3, with D tentatively TRBD1 (5 bases). V was pared by 8 bases and J by 3 bases, with 9 bases between. CDR1 and CDR2 from the germline V gene are WSHSY and SAAADI. The CDR3 is made up of 12 amino acids. The CDR3 DNA reads as TGCGCCAGCGGGGCATTAACAGATACGCAGTATTTT. Amino acids: CASGALTDTQYF.

This clonotype was picked up many times. The chain employs TRBV5-6 and TRBJ2-2; 12 positions match TRBD2. Germline V CDR1 and CDR2: SGHDT, YYEEEE. This CDR3 region has 15 residues. After removal of 4 bases from V and 6 bases from J, the junction contained 4 bases not matched to a gene. The CDR3 here is CASSRLAGEAGELFF. The CDR3 DNA sequence: TGTGCCAGCAGCCGACTAGCGGGAGAAGCCGGGGAGCTGTTTTTT.